The T cell receptor beta chain described here comes from a study of blood T cell repertoires in COVID-19. Germline CDR1 is MDHEN and CDR2 is SYDVKM. Trimming took off 4 bases at V and 0 bases at J, with 9 bases between the two ends. CDR3 length equals 15 residues. Produced via immunoSEQ multiplex PCR; TCRdb's table is partial and in-frame only. Among approximately 440,000 clones, 80% to 95% were seen once, and the ten largest hold 0.6% to 0.7%. The sample was PBMCs or T cells enriched from blood (not recorded which). The receptor's source is a man aged 18 to 29 who had recovered from COVID-19. The chain combines TRBV28 with TRBJ1-4, with D tentatively TRBD1 (6 bases). For the CDR3, the DNA is TGTGCCAGCAGTTGGACAGCAACAACTAATGAAAAACTGTTTTTT. The encoded protein is CASSWTATTNEKLFF.